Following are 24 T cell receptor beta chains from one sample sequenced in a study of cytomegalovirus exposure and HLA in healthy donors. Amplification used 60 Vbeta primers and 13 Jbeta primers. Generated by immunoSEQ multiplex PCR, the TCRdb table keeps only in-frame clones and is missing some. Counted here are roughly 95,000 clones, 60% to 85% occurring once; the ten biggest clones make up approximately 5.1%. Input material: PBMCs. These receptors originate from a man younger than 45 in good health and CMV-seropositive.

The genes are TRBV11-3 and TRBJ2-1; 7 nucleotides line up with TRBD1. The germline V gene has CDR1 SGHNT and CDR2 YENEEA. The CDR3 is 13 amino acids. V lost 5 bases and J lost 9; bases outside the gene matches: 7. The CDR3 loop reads CASSRRQGSEQFF. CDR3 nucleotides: TGTGCCAGCAGCAGGCGACAGGGTTCTGAGCAGTTCTTC.

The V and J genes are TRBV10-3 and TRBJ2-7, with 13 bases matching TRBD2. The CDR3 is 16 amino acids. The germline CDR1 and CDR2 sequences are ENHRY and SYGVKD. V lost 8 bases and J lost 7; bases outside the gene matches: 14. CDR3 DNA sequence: TGTGCCATCCTCCCCCCACTAGCGGGGGGGCCTGAGGAGCAGTACGTC. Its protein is CAILPPLAGGPEEQYV.

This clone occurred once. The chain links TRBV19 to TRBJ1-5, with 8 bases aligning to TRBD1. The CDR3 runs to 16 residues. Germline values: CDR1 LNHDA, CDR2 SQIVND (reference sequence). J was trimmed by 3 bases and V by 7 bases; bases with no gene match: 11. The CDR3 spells CASNRDRRPNNQPQHF. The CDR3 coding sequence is TGTGCCAGTAATCGGGACAGGCGGCCCAACAATCAGCCCCAGCATTTT.

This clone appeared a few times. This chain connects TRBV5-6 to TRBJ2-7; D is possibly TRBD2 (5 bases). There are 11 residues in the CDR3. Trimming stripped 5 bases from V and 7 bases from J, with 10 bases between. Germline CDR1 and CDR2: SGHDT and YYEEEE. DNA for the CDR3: TGTGCCAGCAGGCACGCGGGTGAGCAGTACTTC. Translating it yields CASRHAGEQYF.

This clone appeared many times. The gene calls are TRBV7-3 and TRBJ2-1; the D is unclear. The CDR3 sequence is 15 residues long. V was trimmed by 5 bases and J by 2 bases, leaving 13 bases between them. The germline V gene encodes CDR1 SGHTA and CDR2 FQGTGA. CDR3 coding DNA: TGTGCCAGCAGCCTCATAGCAGCCCCCTACAATGAGCAGTTCTTC. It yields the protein CASSLIAAPYNEQFF.

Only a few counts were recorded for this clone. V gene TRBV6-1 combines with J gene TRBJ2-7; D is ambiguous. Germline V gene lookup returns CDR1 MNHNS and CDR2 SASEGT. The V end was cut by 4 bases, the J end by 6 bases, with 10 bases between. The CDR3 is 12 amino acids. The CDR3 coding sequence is TGTGCCAGCAGTGGTAGCTGGGTCGAGCAGTACTTC. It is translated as CASSGSWVEQYF.

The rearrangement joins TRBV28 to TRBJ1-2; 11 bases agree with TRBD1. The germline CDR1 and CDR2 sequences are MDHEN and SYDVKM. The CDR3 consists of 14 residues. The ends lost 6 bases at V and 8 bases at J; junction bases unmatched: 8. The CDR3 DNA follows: TGTGCCAGCAGAATTCCGGGACAGGGGGAGGGCTACACCTTC. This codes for CASRIPGQGEGYTF.

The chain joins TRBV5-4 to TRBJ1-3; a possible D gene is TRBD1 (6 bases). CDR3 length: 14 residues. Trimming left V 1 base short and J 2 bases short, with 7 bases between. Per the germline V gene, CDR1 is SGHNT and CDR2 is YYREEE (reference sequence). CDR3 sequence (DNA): TGTGCCAGCAGCTTGAACAGGGCTGGAAACACCATATATTTT. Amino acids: CASSLNRAGNTIYF. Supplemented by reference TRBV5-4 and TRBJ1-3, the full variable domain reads ETGVTQSPTHLIKTRGQQVTLRCSSQSGHNTVSWYQQALGQGPQFIFQYYREEENGRGNFPPRFSGLQFPNYSSELNVNALELDDSALYLCASSLNRAGNTIYFGEGSWLTVV.

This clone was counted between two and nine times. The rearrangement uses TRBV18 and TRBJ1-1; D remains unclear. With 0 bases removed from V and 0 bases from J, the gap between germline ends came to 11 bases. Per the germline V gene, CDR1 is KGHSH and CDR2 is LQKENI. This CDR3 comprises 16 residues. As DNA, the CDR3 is TGTGCCAGCTCACCACCTTTGGGCAGCTTGAACACTGAAGCTTTCTTT. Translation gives CASSPPLGSLNTEAFF.

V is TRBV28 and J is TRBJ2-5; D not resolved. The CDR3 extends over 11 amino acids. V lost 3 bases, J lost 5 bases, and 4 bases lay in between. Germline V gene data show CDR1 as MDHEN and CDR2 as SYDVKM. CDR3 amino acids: CASSFRETQYF. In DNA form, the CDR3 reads TGTGCCAGCAGTTTTCGTGAGACCCAGTACTTC. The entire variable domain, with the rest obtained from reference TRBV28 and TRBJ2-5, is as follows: DVKVTQSSRYLVKRTGEKVFLECVQDMDHENMFWYRQDPGLGLRLIYFSYDVKMKEKGDIPEGYSVSREKKERFSLILESASTNQTSMYLCASSFRETQYFGPGTRLLVL.

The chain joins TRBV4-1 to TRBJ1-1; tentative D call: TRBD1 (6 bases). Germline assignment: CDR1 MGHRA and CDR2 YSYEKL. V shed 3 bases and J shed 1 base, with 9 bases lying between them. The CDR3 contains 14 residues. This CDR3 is CASSQGQTNTEAFF. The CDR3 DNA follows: TGCGCCAGCAGCCAGGGACAAACGAACACTGAAGCTTTCTTT.

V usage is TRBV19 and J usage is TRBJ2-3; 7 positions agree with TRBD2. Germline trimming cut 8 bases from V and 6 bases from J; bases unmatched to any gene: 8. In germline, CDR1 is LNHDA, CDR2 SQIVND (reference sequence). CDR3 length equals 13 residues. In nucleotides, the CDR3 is TGTGCCAGTGCCACGCTGGGGGGGGATACGCAGTATTTT. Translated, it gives CASATLGGDTQYF.

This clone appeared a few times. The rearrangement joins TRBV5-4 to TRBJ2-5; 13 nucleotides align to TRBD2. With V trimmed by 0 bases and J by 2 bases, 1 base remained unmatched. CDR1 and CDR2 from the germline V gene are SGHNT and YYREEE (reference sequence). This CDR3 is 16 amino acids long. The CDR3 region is CASSLGTSGGQETQYF. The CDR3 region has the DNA TGTGCCAGCAGCTTGGGGACTAGCGGGGGTCAAGAGACCCAGTACTTC. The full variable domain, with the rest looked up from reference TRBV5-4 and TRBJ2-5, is ETGVTQSPTHLIKTRGQQVTLRCSSQSGHNTVSWYQQALGQGPQFIFQYYREEENGRGNFPPRFSGLQFPNYSSELNVNALELDDSALYLCASSLGTSGGQETQYFGPGTRLLVL.

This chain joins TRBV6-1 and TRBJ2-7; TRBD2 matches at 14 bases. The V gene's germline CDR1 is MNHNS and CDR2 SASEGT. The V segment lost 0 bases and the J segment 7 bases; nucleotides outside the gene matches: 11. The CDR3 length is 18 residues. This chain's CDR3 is CASSEAVRLAGGPKEQYF. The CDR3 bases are TGTGCCAGCAGTGAAGCAGTGAGACTAGCGGGAGGGCCAAAAGAGCAGTACTTC.

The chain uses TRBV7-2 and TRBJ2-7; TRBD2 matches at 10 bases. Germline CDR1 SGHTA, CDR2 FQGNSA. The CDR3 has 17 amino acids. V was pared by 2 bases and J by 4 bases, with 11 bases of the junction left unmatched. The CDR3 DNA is TGTGCCAGCAGCTTATCGCCGACTAGCGGGTTTCGTTACGAGCAGTACTTC. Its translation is CASSLSPTSGFRYEQYF.

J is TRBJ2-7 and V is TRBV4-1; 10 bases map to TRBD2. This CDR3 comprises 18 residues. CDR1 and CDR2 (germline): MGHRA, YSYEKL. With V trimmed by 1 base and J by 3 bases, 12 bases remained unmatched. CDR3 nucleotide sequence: TGCGCCAGCAGCCAAGCCCTAGCGGGAGTTGGGGGGAGCTACGAGCAGTACTTC. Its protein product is CASSQALAGVGGSYEQYF.

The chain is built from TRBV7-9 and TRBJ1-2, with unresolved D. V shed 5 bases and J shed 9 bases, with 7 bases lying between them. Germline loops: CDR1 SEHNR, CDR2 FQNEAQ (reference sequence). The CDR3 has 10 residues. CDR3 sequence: CASSPRSYTF. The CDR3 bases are TGTGCCAGCAGCCCCAGAAGCTACACCTTC.

CDR3 nucleotides: TGTGCCAGCAGCCGCAGCAGGGGGCCCGATAACTATGGCTACACCTTC. Protein sequence: CASSRSRGPDNYGYTF. This chain links TRBV7-9 with TRBJ1-2; TRBD1 matches at 8 bases. Germline CDR1 SEHNR, CDR2 FQNEAQ (reference sequence). Trimming took 5 bases from V and 1 from J; bases not matched to a gene: 9. The CDR3 is 16 residues long.

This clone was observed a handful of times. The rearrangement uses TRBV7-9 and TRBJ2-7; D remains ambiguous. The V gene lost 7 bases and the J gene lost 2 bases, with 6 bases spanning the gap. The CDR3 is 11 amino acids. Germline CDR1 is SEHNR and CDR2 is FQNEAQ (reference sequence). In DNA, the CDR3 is TGTGCCAGCACCTCCGCCTACGAGCAGTACTTC. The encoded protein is CASTSAYEQYF.

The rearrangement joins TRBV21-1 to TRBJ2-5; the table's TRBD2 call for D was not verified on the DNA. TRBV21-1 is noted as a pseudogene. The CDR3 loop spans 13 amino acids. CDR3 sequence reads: CASRRVLGETQYF. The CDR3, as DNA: TGTGCCAGCCGGCGGGTCTTGGGAGAGACCCAGTACTTC.

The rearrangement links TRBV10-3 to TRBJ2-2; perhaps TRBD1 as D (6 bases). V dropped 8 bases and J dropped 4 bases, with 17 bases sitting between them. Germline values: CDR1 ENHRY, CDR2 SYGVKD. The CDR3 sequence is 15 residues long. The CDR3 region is CAIAPDRQSTGELFF. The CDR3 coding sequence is TGTGCCATCGCCCCAGACAGGCAGAGCACCGGGGAGCTGTTTTTT.

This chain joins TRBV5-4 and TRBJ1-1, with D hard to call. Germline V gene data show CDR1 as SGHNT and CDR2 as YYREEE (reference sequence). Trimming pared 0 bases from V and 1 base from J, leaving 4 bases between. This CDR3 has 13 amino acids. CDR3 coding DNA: TGTGCCAGCAGCTTGGGGCCGAACACTGAAGCTTTCTTT. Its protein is CASSLGPNTEAFF.

The CDR3 coding sequence is TGTGCCAGCAGCCCAGGGGGGCGTAACTCCTACGAGCAGTACTTC. It yields the protein CASSPGGRNSYEQYF. This chain connects TRBV28 to TRBJ2-5; maybe TRBD1 (7 bases). The J call is doubtful: the DNA matches TRBJ2-7 better. The CDR3 consists of 15 residues. CDR1 and CDR2 from the germline V gene are MDHEN and SYDVKM.

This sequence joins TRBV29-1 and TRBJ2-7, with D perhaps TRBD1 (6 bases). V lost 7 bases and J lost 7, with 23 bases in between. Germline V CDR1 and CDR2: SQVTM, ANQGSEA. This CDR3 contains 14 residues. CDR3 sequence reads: CSARPGVGDSEQYF. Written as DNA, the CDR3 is TGCAGCGCCAGACCAGGGGTAGGGGATTCGGAGCAGTACTTC.